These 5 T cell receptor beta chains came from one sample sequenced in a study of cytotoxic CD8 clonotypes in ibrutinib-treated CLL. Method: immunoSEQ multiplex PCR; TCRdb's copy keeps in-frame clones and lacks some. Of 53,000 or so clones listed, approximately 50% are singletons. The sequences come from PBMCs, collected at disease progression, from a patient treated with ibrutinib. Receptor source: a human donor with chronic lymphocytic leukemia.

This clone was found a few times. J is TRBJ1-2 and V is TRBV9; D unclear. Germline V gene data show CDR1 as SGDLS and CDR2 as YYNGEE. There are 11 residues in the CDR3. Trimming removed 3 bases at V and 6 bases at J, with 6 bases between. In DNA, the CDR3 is TGTGCCAGCAGCGCCTTACATGGCTACACCTTC. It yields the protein CASSALHGYTF.

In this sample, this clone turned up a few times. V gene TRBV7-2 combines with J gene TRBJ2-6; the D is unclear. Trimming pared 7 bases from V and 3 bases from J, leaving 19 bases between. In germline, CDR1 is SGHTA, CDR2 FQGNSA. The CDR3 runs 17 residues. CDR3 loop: CASTLITNSGGANVLTF. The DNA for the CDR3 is TGTGCCAGCACCCTAATAACAAACTCGGGTGGGGCCAACGTCCTGACTTTC.

The CDR3 is CASSIGGWDQPQHF. CDR3 in DNA: TGTGCCAGTAGTATCGGAGGGTGGGATCAGCCCCAGCATTTT. V gene TRBV19 combines with J gene TRBJ1-5; D uncertain. Germline CDR1 LNHDA, CDR2 SQIVND (reference sequence). V was shortened by 3 bases and J by 5 bases, with 11 bases between the two germline ends. The CDR3 spans 14 residues. Drawing the rest from reference TRBV19 and TRBJ1-5, the complete variable domain is DGGITQSPKYLFRKEGQNVTLSCEQNLNHDAMYWYRQDPGQGLRLIYYSQIVNDFQKGDIAEGYSVSREKKESFPLTVTSAQKNPTAFYLCASSIGGWDQPQHFGDGTRLSIL.

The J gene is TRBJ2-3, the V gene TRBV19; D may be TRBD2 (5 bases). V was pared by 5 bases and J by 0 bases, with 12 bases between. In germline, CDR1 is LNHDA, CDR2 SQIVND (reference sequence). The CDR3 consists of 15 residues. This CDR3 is CASSSSIESTDTQYF. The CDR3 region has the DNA TGTGCCAGTAGTTCTAGCATAGAAAGCACAGATACGCAGTATTTT.

CDR3 DNA sequence: TGTGCCAGCAGCTTAGGCCTTCGGGGGGCGCGAGAGCAGTACTTC. The encoded protein is CASSLGLRGAREQYF. The rearrangement joins TRBV11-2 to TRBJ2-7; D may be TRBD2 (7 bases). The V and J ends lost 1 base and 7 bases respectively, with 17 bases between them. CDR1 is SGHAT, CDR2 FQNNGV, per germline. This CDR3 comprises 15 residues.